A selection of T cell receptor beta chains follows, all from one sample in a study of blood T cell repertoires in COVID-19. The repertoire was sequenced with immunoSEQ multiplex PCR; TCRdb's copy has only in-frame clones and lacks some. The table includes approximately 200,000 clones, 75% to 90% detected once. The specimen sequenced was PBMCs or T cells enriched from blood (not recorded which). Source of these receptors: a woman in her 30s who had been exposed to COVID-19. Each CDR3 is given with its conserved first and last residue. The D gene is left open where the match is weak. Clone size, where shown, is once, few, many, or a class for clones that have expanded.

d_call,j_call,clone_size,v_call,cdr3_nt,cdr3_aa
NA,TRBJ2-7,NA,TRBV18,TGTGCCAGCTCACCACCGAAAGGGGGGCAGTACTTC,CASSPPKGGQYF
TRBD1,TRBJ1-2,NA,TRBV9,TGTGCCAGCAGCGCAGGACAGGGAACATATGGCTACACCTTC,CASSAGQGTYGYTF
NA,TRBJ1-5,once,TRBV29-1,TGCAGCGTTGGATCAGGTCTCAATCAGCCCCAGCATTTT,CSVGSGLNQPQHF
TRBD1,TRBJ2-2,NA,TRBV15,TGTGCCACCAGCAGGGACAGGGGATCGGGGGAGCTGTTTTTT,CATSRDRGSGELFF
NA,TRBJ1-1,NA,TRBV5-5,TGTGCCAGCAGCCGGACGGCAGGGGAAGGGAACACTGAAGCTTTCTTT,CASSRTAGEGNTEAFF
TRBD1,TRBJ2-1,NA,TRBV5-1,TGCGCCAGCACTGTGACAGGGGTTAACGATGAGCAGTTCTTC,CASTVTGVNDEQFF
NA,TRBJ1-1,NA,TRBV2,TGTGCCAGCAGGGTTGGCGGCCCGAACACTGAAGCTTTCTTT,CASRVGGPNTEAFF
TRBD2,TRBJ2-3,NA,TRBV2,TGTGCCAGCAGTGTCAAAGCGGGGGGGAGTGCAGATACGCAGTATTTT,CASSVKAGGSADTQYF
NA,TRBJ2-2,NA,TRBV11-2,TGTGCCAGCAACCCCTCAGGGAACACCGGGGAGCTGTTTTTT,CASNPSGNTGELFF
TRBD1,TRBJ1-2,NA,TRBV5-4,TGTGCCAGCAGCTTCTCCGGGACAGGGGGCTATGGCTACACCTTC,CASSFSGTGGYGYTF
TRBD1,TRBJ1-2,NA,TRBV4-1,TGCGCCAGCAGCCAAGAGTCGCAGGGGGCATGGGGCTACACCTTC,CASSQESQGAWGYTF
NA,TRBJ2-7,NA,TRBV13,TGTGCCAGCAGCTCCTGGGGGCAGCCATTGGGGGAGCAGTACTTC,CASSSWGQPLGEQYF
TRBD1,TRBJ1-1,NA,TRBV11-3,TGTGCCAGCAGCACCAGCCGACAGGGGCGGCGGAACACTGAAGCTTTCTTT,CASSTSRQGRRNTEAFF
TRBD1,TRBJ1-1,NA,TRBV27,TGTGCCAGCAGTCCCGCCGGGGGACAGTTTACTGAAGCTTTCTTT,CASSPAGGQFTEAFF
NA,TRBJ1-5,few,TRBV11-2,TGTGCCAGCAGCTTTGATGGGGCGCGCGGTAATCAGCCCCAGCATTTT,CASSFDGARGNQPQHF
NA,TRBJ2-3,NA,TRBV9,TGTGCCAGCAGCCTAACCTCCCTGGGAGCAGATACGCAGTATTTT,CASSLTSLGADTQYF
NA,TRBJ2-7,NA,TRBV10-1,TGCGCCAGCAGTGAGCCAGGTACAGGTACTGACGAGCAGTACTTC,CASSEPGTGTDEQYF
TRBD1,TRBJ2-1,NA,TRBV18,TGTGCCAGCTCATCCGCTACCGGGACAGGGCTCAATGAGCAGTTCTTC,CASSSATGTGLNEQFF
TRBD2,TRBJ2-7,NA,TRBV20-1,TGCAGTGCTAGTCGGGGGGGAGGCTACGAGCAGTACTTC,CSASRGGGYEQYF
TRBD2,TRBJ2-3,NA,TRBV5-1,TGCGCCAGCAGCGCCGGACTAGCGGGGGAGACCACAGATACGCAGTATTTT,CASSAGLAGETTDTQYF
TRBD1,TRBJ1-2,NA,TRBV3-1/TRBV3-2,TGTGCCAGCAGCCAAGCCCGGGACAGGGTGGGTAGCTATGGCTACACCTTC,CASSQARDRVGSYGYTF
TRBD1,TRBJ1-5,NA,TRBV12-3/TRBV12-4,TGTGCCAGCAGTGGGACAGGGAATCAGCCCCAGCATTTT,CASSGTGNQPQHF
TRBD1,TRBJ2-3,NA,TRBV29-1,TGCAGCGTCACAGGGGGTGCTAGCACAGATACGCAGTATTTT,CSVTGGASTDTQYF
NA,TRBJ1-6,once,TRBV3-1/TRBV3-2,TGTGCCAGCAGCCGAGGGCCCTTTGGTAATTCACCCCTCCACTTT,CASSRGPFGNSPLHF
TRBD1,TRBJ2-7,NA,TRBV6-5,TGTGCCAGCAGGGGGACAGGGAACACAAGAGAGCAGTACTTC,CASRGTGNTREQYF
NA,TRBJ2-1,NA,TRBV18,TGTGCCAGCTCACCGATGCACAGCTCCTACAATGAGCAGTTCTTC,CASSPMHSSYNEQFF
NA,TRBJ2-7,NA,TRBV11-2,TGTGCCAGCAGCTTAGGGACAGATCTTCCCGAGCAGTACTTC,CASSLGTDLPEQYF
TRBD1,TRBJ1-2,few,TRBV5-4,TGTGCCAGCAGCGGGGGACAGGGGGCTTCTAACTATGGCTACACCTTC,CASSGGQGASNYGYTF
NA,TRBJ1-5,NA,TRBV19,TGTGCCAGTAGTCCGACAGGAGCTAGCAATCAGCCCCAGCATTTT,CASSPTGASNQPQHF
TRBD1,TRBJ2-7,few,TRBV7-8,TGTGCCAGCAGCCCCTCCGGGACAGGGTTAAGGGAGCAGTACTTC,CASSPSGTGLREQYF
NA,TRBJ1-1,NA,TRBV18,TGTGCCAGCTCACCACCGTCAGGGTATACCACTGAAGCTTTCTTT,CASSPPSGYTTEAFF
NA,TRBJ2-4,NA,TRBV20-1,TGCAGTGCTAGTCAGGGGCCGGGGGCCAAAAACATTCAGTACTTC,CSASQGPGAKNIQYF
NA,TRBJ2-7,NA,TRBV11-2,TGTGCCAGCAGCTTAGGGAGGGACAGCTACGAGCAGTACTTC,CASSLGRDSYEQYF
TRBD1,TRBJ1-3,NA,TRBV7-9,TGTGCCAGCCTACAGGGGTCTGGAAACACCATATATTTT,CASLQGSGNTIYF
NA,TRBJ2-3,NA,TRBV2,TGTGCCAGCAGGGCCCGGGACTCCCTTACAGATACGCAGTATTTT,CASRARDSLTDTQYF
TRBD1,TRBJ1-2,NA,TRBV3-1/TRBV3-2,TGTGCCAGCAGCCAGTCCGGGACAGGGGGCGACTATGGCTACACCTTC,CASSQSGTGGDYGYTF
NA,TRBJ1-4,NA,TRBV5-8,TGTGCCAGCAGTTCGGCCGCCGGGGGGGAAAAACTGTTTTTT,CASSSAAGGEKLFF
NA,TRBJ1-2,few,TRBV29-1,TGCAGCGCCGGACAGAAGGATGGCTACACCTTC,CSAGQKDGYTF
NA,TRBJ1-2,NA,TRBV7-8,TGTGCCAGCAGCCACAATCGGGGGGACTATGGCTACACCTTC,CASSHNRGDYGYTF
TRBD2,TRBJ2-5,few,TRBV19,TGTGCCAGTAGTAGCCGCGGGACTAGCGGGGGAAGAGAGACCCAGTACTTC,CASSSRGTSGGRETQYF